The rows below give T cell receptor beta chains drawn from one sample of a study of glioma-infiltrating T cells after dendritic cell vaccination. Data came from immunoSEQ multiplex PCR; TCRdb stores just in-frame clones and leaves some out. The sample has 90,000 to 110,000 clones, nearly 90% seen once; the top ten hold approximately 2.7%. This material consisted of blood, taken after dendritic cell vaccination. All receptors derive from a human donor with glioblastoma. Each CDR3 is given with its conserved first and last residue. D genes are given only for firm matches. A row's size may be missing; if present it is once, few, many or a size class.

d_call j_call v_call clone_size cdr3_length cdr3_nt cdr3_aa
NA TRBJ2-7 TRBV2 NA 11 TGTGCCAGCAGTGACCTCGGGGAGCAGTACTTC CASSDLGEQYF
TRBD2 TRBJ2-1 TRBV30 once 15 TGTGCCTGGAGTTTTGGGACTAGCGCAAACAATGAGCAGTTCTTC CAWSFGTSANNEQFF
NA TRBJ2-3 TRBV5-1 NA 16 TGCGCCAGCAGCCCTGGCGCTAGTGGGAGCACAGATACGCAGTATTTT CASSPGASGSTDTQYF
NA TRBJ2-5 TRBV7-2 NA 13 TGTGCCAGCAGCTTAAACCGGCGGGGAACCCAGTACTTC CASSLNRRGTQYF
NA TRBJ2-7 TRBV6-1 once 15 TGTGCCAGCAGTGAAGAACCCCAGGGGCCCTACGAGCAGTACTTC CASSEEPQGPYEQYF
TRBD1 TRBJ1-1 TRBV25-1 once 13 TGTGCCAGCGCTCAGGGGGGGAACACTGAAGCTTTCTTT CASAQGGNTEAFF
TRBD1 TRBJ1-2 TRBV7-2 NA 15 TGTGCCAGCAGCTTCGCAGGGACAGGGAACTATGGCTACACCTTC CASSFAGTGNYGYTF
TRBD2 TRBJ2-5 TRBV2 once 15 TGTGCCAGCAGTGGGGGACTAGCGGGAGAAGAGACCCAGTACTTC CASSGGLAGEETQYF
TRBD2 TRBJ2-3 TRBV19 once 15 TGTGCCAGTACCACGGGACTAGGTCTCACAGATACGCAGTATTTT CASTTGLGLTDTQYF
NA TRBJ2-1 TRBV6-4 medium-sized 15 TGTGCCAGCAGTGACTCAAGCTCCGGTCCGGGTGAGCAGTTCTTC CASSDSSSGPGEQFF
NA TRBJ2-5 TRBV11-2 NA 16 TGTGCCAGCAGCTTAGTCAGGGGCGCTTATGAAGAGACCCAGTACTTC CASSLVRGAYEETQYF
NA TRBJ1-2 TRBV10-2 NA 14 TGCGCCTGCACGGAGACGTTCGGGTCCTATGGCTACACCTTC CACTETFGSYGYTF
TRBD1 TRBJ2-4 TRBV5-1 NA 15 TGCGCCAGCAGCTCTTACGACAGGGATTTAAACATTCAGTACTTC CASSSYDRDLNIQYF
NA TRBJ2-7 TRBV10-3 once 15 TGTGCCATCCAGGGGTGGGGGACATACGACTACGAGCAGTACTTC CAIQGWGTYDYEQYF
NA TRBJ2-3 TRBV5-1 NA 15 TGCGCCAGCAGCTTTAGCGGAGTTGGCACAGATACGCAGTATTTT CASSFSGVGTDTQYF
NA TRBJ1-3 TRBV30 NA 15 TGTGCCTGGAGTAAGAATCTGAGAGGTGGAAACACCATATATTTT CAWSKNLRGGNTIYF
TRBD1 TRBJ2-5 TRBV28 NA 16 TGTGCCAGCAGATTGGGTGGACAGGGGGTTTTGGGGACCCAGTACTTC CASRLGGQGVLGTQYF
TRBD2 TRBJ2-7 TRBV4-2 NA 15 TGTGCCAGCAGCCAAGTATTGTCTAGCGGGACCGAGCAGTACTTC CASSQVLSSGTEQYF
TRBD1 TRBJ2-7 TRBV30 NA 15 TGTGCCTGGAGTGTAAGGTCGACAGGGGACTACGAGCAGTACTTC CAWSVRSTGDYEQYF
NA TRBJ1-5 TRBV27 NA 13 TGTGCCACCATTGGTCTGGCGGAATGGCCCCAGCATTTT CATIGLAEWPQHF
NA TRBJ2-3 TRBV7-9 NA 12 TGTGCCAGCAGCCGTAGCACAGATACGCAGTATTTT CASSRSTDTQYF
TRBD1 TRBJ2-6 TRBV5-1 NA 16 TGCGCCAGCAGTGCGACAGGGGGAGCTGGGGCCAACGTCCTGACTTTC CASSATGGAGANVLTF
NA TRBJ1-2 TRBV9 NA 13 TGTGCCAGCAGCGTCGGGTTGGCCTATGGCTACACCTTC CASSVGLAYGYTF